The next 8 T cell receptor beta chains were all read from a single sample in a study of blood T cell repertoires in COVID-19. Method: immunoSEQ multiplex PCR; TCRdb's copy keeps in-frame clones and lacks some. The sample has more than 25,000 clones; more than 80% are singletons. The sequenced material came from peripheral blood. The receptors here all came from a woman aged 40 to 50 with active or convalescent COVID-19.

CDR3 residues: CASSLDSGHKEKLFF. CDR3 nucleotide sequence: TGTGCCAGCAGCTTAGATTCCGGACACAAAGAAAAACTGTTTTTT. This chain connects TRBV7-8 to TRBJ1-4; TRBD1 might be the D (5 bases). The ends were cut back, 1 base at V and 8 bases at J, with 14 bases in the middle. CDR3 length: 15 amino acids. From germline, CDR1 is SGHVS and CDR2 FQNEAQ.

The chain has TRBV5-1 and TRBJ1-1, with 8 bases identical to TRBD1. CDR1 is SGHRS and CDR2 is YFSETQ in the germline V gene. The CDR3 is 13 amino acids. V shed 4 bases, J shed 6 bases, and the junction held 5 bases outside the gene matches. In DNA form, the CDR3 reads TGCGCCAGCAGCCCCGCAGGGGGCCCTGAAGCTTTCTTT. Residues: CASSPAGGPEAFF.

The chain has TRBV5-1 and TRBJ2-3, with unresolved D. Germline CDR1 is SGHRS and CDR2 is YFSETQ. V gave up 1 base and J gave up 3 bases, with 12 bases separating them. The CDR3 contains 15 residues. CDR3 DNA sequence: TGCGCCAGCAGCTTGCTCTTGGCGGAAACAGATACGCAGTATTTT. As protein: CASSLLLAETDTQYF.

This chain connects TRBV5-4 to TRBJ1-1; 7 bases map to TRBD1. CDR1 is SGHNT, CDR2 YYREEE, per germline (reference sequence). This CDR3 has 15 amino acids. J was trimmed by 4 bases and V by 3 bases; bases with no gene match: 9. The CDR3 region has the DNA TGTGCCAGCAGCTCGGTTCCCACAGGGGTCACTGAAGCTTTCTTT. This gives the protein CASSSVPTGVTEAFF.

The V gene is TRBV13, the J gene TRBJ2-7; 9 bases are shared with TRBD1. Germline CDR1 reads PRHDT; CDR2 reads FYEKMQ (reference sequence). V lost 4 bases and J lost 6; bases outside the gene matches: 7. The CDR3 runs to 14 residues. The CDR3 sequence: CASSSRTGAGEQYF. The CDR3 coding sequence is TGTGCCAGCAGCTCTAGGACAGGGGCTGGCGAGCAGTACTTC.

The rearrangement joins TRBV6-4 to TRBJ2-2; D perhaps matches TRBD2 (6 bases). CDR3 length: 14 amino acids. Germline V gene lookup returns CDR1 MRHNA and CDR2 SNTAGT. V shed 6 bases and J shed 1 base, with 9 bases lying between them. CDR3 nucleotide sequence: TGTGCCAGCAGCCGGGACTGGAACACCGGGGAGCTGTTTTTT. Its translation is CASSRDWNTGELFF.

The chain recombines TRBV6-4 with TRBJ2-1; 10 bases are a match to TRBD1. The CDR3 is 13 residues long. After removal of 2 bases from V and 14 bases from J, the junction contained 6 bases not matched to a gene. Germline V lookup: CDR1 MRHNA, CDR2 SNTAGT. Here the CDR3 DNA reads TGTGCCAGCAGTGACCACTCCGGGACAGGGGAGTTCTTC. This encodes CASSDHSGTGEFF.

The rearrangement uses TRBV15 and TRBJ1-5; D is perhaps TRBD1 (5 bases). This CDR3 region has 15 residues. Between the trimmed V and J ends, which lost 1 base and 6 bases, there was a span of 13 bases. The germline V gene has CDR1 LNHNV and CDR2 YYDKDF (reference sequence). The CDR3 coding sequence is TGTGCCACCAGCAGAGCGGTAGGGGAGGCTCAGCCCCAGCATTTT. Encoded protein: CATSRAVGEAQPQHF. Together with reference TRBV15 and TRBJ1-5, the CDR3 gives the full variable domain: DAMVIQNPRYQVTQFGKPVTLSCSQTLNHNVMYWYQQKSSQAPKLLFHYYDKDFNNEADTPDNFQSRRPNTSFCFLDIRSPGLGDTAMYLCATSRAVGEAQPQHFGDGTRLSIL.